This TCR beta chain derives from a study of T cell clones after liver transplantation. Overall study context: Immunosuppression withdrawal was tried within 2 years after liver transplantation in this trial. Study results and limitations: These preliminary findings come from unstandardized post-transplant sampling times.

Assay used: immunoSEQ multiplex PCR; TCRdb lists only in-frame clones, some missing. In the table there are about 120,000 clones, roughly nine tenths of which are singletons. Remarks on this clone: Antigen unknown.

The germline CDR1 and CDR2 sequences are SQVTM and ANQGSEA. The V end lost 3 bases, the J end lost 12 bases, and 9 bases lay between the germline ends. The CDR3 sequence is 10 residues long. This receptor was taken from a human patient who received a liver transplant. A subset of T cells may come from the graft donor. The sequenced sample was CD4+ T cells from blood, obtained 12 months after liver transplant. The chain is built from TRBV29-1 and TRBJ2-1, with D tentatively TRBD1 (6 bases). This CDR3 reads CSVDSGVQFF. The CDR3 region has the DNA TGCAGCGTTGACTCAGGGGTGCAGTTCTTC.